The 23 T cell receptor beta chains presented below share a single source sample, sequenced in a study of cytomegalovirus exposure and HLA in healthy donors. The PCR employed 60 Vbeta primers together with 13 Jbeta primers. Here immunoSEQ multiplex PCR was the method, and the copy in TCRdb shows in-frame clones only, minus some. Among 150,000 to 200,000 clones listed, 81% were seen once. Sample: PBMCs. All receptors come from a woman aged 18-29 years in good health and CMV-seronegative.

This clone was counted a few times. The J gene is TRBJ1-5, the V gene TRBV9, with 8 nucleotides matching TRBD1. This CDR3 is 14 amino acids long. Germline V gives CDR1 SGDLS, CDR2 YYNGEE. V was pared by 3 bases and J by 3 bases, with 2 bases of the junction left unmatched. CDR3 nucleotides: TGTGCCAGCAGCGGGGGACAGGTCAATCAGCCCCAGCATTTT. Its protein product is CASSGGQVNQPQHF.

In DNA form, the CDR3 reads TGTGCCAGCAGTTTAGCCTCTCTAGCGGGAGAGAGGTTGGTCACAGATACGCAGTATTTT. Its protein is CASSLASLAGERLVTDTQYF. This sequence joins TRBV28 and TRBJ2-3; 10 bases are shared with TRBD2. The trim removed 2 bases at V and 2 bases at J, leaving 16 bases unmatched. This CDR3 spans 20 amino acids. CDR1 MDHEN and CDR2 SYDVKM come from the germline V gene.

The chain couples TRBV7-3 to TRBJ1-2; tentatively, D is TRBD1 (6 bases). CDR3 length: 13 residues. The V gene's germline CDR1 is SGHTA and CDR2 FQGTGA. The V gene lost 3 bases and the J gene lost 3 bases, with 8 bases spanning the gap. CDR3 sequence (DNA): TGTGCCAGCAGCTTCCAGGGGCACTATGGCTACACCTTC. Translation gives CASSFQGHYGYTF.

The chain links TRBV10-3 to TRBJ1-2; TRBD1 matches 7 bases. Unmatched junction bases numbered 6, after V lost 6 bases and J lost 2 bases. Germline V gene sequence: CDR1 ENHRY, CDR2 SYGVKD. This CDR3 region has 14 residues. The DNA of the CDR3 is TGTGCCATCAGGACCCTGACAGGGAACTATGGCTACACCTTC. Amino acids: CAIRTLTGNYGYTF.

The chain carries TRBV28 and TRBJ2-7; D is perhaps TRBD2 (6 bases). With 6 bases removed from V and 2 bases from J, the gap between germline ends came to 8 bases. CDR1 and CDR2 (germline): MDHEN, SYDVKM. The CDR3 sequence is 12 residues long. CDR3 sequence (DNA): TGTGCCAGCAGGCCGGGAGCCTACGAGCAGTACTTC. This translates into CASRPGAYEQYF.

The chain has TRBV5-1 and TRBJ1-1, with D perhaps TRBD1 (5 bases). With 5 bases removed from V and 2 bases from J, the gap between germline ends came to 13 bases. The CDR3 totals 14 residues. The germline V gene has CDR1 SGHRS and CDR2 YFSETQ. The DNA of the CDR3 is TGCGCCAGCAGTTATGGGGGGGTAAACACTGAAGCTTTCTTT. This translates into CASSYGGVNTEAFF.

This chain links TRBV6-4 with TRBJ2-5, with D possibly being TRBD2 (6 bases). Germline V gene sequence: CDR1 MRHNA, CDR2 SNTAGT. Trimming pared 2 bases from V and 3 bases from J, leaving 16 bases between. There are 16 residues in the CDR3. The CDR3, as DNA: TGTGCCAGCAGTGACGTGGTAGCGGAACGAAAAGAGACCCAGTACTTC. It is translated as CASSDVVAERKETQYF.

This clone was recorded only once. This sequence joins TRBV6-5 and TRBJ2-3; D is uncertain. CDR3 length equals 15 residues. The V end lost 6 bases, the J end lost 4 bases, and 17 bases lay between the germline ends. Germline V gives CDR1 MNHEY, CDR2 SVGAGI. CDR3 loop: CASSYDRGEADTQYF. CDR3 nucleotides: TGTGCCAGCAGCTATGATCGTGGAGAAGCAGATACGCAGTATTTT.

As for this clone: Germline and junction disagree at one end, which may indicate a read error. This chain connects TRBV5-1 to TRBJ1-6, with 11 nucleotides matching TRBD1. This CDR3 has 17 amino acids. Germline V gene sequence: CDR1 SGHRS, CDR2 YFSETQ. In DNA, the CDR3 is TGCGCCAGCAGCTTGCATGGACAGGGGGCTATCGATTCACTCCTCCACTTT. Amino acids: CASSLHGQGAIDSLLHF.

In DNA form, the CDR3 reads TGTGCCAGCAGCCCGTCACAATACGAGCAGTACTTC. Amino acid sequence: CASSPSQYEQYF. V gene TRBV14 combines with J gene TRBJ2-7; D unresolved. This CDR3 is 12 amino acids long. Trimming stripped 4 bases from V and 4 bases from J, with 8 bases between. Looked up from germline, CDR1 is SGHDN and CDR2 is FVKESK.

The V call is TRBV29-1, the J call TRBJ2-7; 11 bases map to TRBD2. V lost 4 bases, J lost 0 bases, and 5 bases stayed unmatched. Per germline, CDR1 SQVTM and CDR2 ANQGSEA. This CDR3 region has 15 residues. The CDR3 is CSVVLAGGGSYEQYF. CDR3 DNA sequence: TGCAGCGTTGTGTTAGCGGGAGGGGGCTCCTACGAGCAGTACTTC.

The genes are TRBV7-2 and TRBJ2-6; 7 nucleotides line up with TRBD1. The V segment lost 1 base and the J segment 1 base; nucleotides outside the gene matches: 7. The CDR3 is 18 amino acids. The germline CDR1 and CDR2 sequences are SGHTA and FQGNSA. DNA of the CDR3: TGTGCCAGCAGCTTAGTTTCGGGACAGCTTTCTGGGGCCAACGTCCTGACTTTC. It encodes CASSLVSGQLSGANVLTF.

CDR3 amino acids: CASTQSGWYEQYF. CDR3 in DNA: TGTGCCAGCACCCAATCGGGGTGGTACGAGCAGTACTTC. This chain joins TRBV28 and TRBJ2-7; possible D gene TRBD2, 5 bases. CDR1 and CDR2 from the germline V gene are MDHEN and SYDVKM. The V gene lost 7 bases and the J gene lost 4 bases, with 14 bases spanning the gap. The CDR3 is 13 residues long. Full variable domain (rest looked up from reference TRBV28 and TRBJ2-7): DVKVTQSSRYLVKRTGEKVFLECVQDMDHENMFWYRQDPGLGLRLIYFSYDVKMKEKGDIPEGYSVSREKKERFSLILESASTNQTSMYLCASTQSGWYEQYFGPGTRLTVT.

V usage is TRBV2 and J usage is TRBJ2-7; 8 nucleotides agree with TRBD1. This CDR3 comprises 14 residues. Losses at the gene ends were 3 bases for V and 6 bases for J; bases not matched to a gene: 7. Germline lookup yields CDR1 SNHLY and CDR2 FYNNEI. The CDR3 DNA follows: TGTGCCAGCAGTGAGGACAGGGTAGCGGTCGAGCAGTACTTC. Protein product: CASSEDRVAVEQYF.

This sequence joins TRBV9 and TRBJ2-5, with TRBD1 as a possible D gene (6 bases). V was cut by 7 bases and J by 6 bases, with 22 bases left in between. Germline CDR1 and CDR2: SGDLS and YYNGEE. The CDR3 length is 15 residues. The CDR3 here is CASAPGVQEGQTQYF. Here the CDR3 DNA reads TGTGCCAGCGCCCCAGGGGTACAAGAAGGGCAGACCCAGTACTTC.

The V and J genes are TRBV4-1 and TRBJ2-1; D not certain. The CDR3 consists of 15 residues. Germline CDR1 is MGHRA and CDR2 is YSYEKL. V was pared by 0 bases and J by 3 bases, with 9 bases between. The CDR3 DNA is TGCGCCAGCAGCCAAGATTGGCAACGCTACAATGAGCAGTTCTTC. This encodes CASSQDWQRYNEQFF.

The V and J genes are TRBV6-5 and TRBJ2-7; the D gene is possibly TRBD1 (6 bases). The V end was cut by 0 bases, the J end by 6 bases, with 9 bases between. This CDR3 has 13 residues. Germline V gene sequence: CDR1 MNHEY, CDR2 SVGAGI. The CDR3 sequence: CASSYSRGGEQYF. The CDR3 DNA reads TGTGCCAGCAGTTACTCCAGGGGCGGCGAGCAGTACTTC.

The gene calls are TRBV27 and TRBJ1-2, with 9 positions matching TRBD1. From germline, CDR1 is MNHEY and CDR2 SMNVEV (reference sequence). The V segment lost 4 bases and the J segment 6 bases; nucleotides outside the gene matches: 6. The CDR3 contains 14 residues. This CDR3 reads CASSSSGQGNGYTF. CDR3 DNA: TGTGCCAGCAGTTCCTCGGGACAGGGTAATGGCTACACCTTC.

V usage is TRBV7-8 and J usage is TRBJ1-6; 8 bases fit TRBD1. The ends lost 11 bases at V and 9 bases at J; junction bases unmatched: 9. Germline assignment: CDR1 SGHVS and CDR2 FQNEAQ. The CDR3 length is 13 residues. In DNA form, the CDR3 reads TGTGCCTCCTTAGGGCAGGGGGCTTCACCCCTCCACTTT. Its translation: CASLGQGASPLHF.

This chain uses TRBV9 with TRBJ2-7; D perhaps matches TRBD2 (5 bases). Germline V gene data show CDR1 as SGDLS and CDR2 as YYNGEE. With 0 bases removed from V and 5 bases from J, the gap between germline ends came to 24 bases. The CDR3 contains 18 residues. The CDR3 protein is CASSVGVLAPSPIHEQYF. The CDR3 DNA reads TGTGCCAGCAGCGTAGGGGTATTAGCGCCGAGTCCTATACACGAGCAGTACTTC.

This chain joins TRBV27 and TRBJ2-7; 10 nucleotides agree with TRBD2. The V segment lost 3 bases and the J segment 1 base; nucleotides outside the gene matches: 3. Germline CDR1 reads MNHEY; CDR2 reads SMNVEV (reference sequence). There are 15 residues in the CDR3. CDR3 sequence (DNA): TGTGCCAGCAGTTTTGCTAGCGGGAGATCCTACGAGCAGTACTTC. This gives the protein CASSFASGRSYEQYF.

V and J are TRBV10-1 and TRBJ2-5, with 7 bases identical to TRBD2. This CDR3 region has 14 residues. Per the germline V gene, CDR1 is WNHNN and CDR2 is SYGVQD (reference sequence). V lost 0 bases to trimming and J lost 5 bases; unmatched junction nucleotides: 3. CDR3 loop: CASSESTSWETQYF. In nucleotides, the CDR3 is TGCGCCAGCAGTGAGTCGACTAGCTGGGAGACCCAGTACTTC.

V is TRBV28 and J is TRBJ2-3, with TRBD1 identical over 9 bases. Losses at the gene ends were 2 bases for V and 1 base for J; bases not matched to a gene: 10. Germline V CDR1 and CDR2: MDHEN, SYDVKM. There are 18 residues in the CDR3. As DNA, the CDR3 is TGTGCCAGCAGTTTAGATCCGAAGGACAGGGGTGGCACAGATACGCAGTATTTT. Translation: CASSLDPKDRGGTDTQYF.